This passage covers 32 T cell receptor beta chains from one sample sequenced in a study of response to subunit inactivated influenza vaccine. TCRdb redid the calling of the RT-PCR reads with MiXCR, one entry per CDR3 protein. Altogether around 850,000 distinct CDR3 sequences are present, about 18% being singletons, with the ten largest covering 9.5% to 13%. The source material was PBMCs from blood, sampled about 5 days after vaccination. The receptors were gathered from a middle-aged man who received an inactivated influenza vaccine.

The chain combines TRBV6-5 with TRBJ2-1, with 10 bases fitting TRBD2. Per the germline V gene, CDR1 is MNHEY and CDR2 is SVGAGI. This CDR3 is 17 amino acids long. J gave up 0 bases and V 8 bases, and 10 bases lay outside the gene matches. CDR3 in amino acids: CASCTSGADSSYNEQFF. As DNA, the CDR3 is TGTGCCAGCTGTACTAGCGGGGCCGATAGCTCCTACAATGAGCAGTTCTTC.

The chain combines TRBV7-2 with TRBJ1-5, with D possibly TRBD1 on 5 matching bases. The CDR3 sequence is 15 residues long. Trimming left V 1 base short and J 3 bases short, with 10 bases between. The germline V gene has CDR1 SGHTA and CDR2 FQGNSA. This CDR3 is CASSLVGGVNQPQHF. The CDR3 DNA reads TGTGCCAGCAGCTTAGTAGGAGGGGTCAATCAGCCCCAGCATTTT. The full variable domain, with the rest looked up from reference TRBV7-2 and TRBJ1-5, is GAGVSQSPSNKVTEKGKDVELRCDPISGHTALYWYRQSLGQGLEFLIYFQGNSAPDKSGLPSDRFSAERTGGSVSTLTIQRTQQEDSAVYLCASSLVGGVNQPQHFGDGTRLSIL.

This clonotype was found a few times. The chain recombines TRBV21-1 with TRBJ2-3; TRBD1, the table's D call, was not compared with the DNA. TRBV21-1 is reported as a pseudogene. The CDR3 loop spans 14 amino acids. The CDR3 nucleotides are TGTGCCAGCAGCGAAGGACAGAACACAGATACGCAGTATTTT. Protein sequence: CASSEGQNTDTQYF.

This chain uses TRBV20-1 with TRBJ2-5; D may match TRBD1 or TRBD2 (6 bases each). From germline, CDR1 is DFQATT and CDR2 SNEGSKA (reference sequence). This CDR3 comprises 15 residues. Trimming left V 5 bases short and J 5 bases short, with 21 bases between. CDR3 protein: CSAGGDGGRPETQYF. DNA for the CDR3: TGCAGTGCTGGGGGCGATGGGGGGCGTCCGGAGACCCAGTACTTC.

This clonotype was picked up a small number of times. V usage is TRBV12-3 or TRBV12-4 and J usage is TRBJ2-6; 8 bases are a match to TRBD1. This CDR3 region has 18 residues. The V segment lost 8 bases and the J segment 0 bases; nucleotides outside the gene matches: 12. This CDR3 reads CASGLSGTGNSGANVLTF. CDR3 sequence (DNA): TGTGCCAGCGGATTATCCGGGACAGGTAACTCTGGGGCCAACGTCCTGACTTTC.

In its sample, this clonotype was seen many times. The chain links TRBV5-6 to TRBJ2-1, with a possible D match to TRBD2 (6 bases). Trimming removed 4 bases at V and 0 bases at J, with 20 bases between. Germline V gene sequence: CDR1 SGHDT, CDR2 YYEEEE. The CDR3 has 18 residues. The CDR3 here is CASSPPLARGYSYNEQFF. CDR3 bases: TGTGCCAGCAGCCCCCCTCTAGCGAGAGGTTACTCCTACAATGAGCAGTTCTTC.

On this clonotype itself: Germline is not matched at one junction end, which may reflect a read error. This chain uses TRBV6-2 or TRBV6-3 with TRBJ2-5; TRBD1 is a possible D gene (5 bases). The CDR3 extends over 15 amino acids. The germline V gene encodes CDR1 MNHEY and CDR2 SVGEGT. The DNA of the CDR3 is TGTGCCAGCTGTTGGGGCGGAACACACCAAGAAACCCAGTACTTC. Its protein product is CASCWGGTHQETQYF.

Only a few counts were recorded for this clonotype. The chain employs TRBV7-8 and TRBJ2-7; 8 bases are shared with TRBD2. The CDR3 contains 14 residues. The V gene end was trimmed by 1 base and the J gene end by 7 bases; junction bases not matched to a gene: 6. The germline gives CDR1 SGHVS, CDR2 FQNEAQ. This CDR3 is CASSLVKGLEEQYF. The CDR3 DNA reads TGTGCCAGCAGCTTAGTAAAGGGACTAGAAGAGCAGTACTTC.

The chain is built from TRBV6-2 or TRBV6-3 and TRBJ2-7; D ambiguous. Trimming shortened V by 2 bases and J by 7 bases, and 12 bases separated the two germline ends. CDR3 length equals 13 residues. Germline CDR1 is MNHEY and CDR2 is SVGEGT. The CDR3, as DNA: TGTGCCAGCAGTTACGGATCGCTCGGGGAGCAGTACTTC. It translates to CASSYGSLGEQYF.

This chain joins TRBV28 and TRBJ1-5; 9 bases are shared with TRBD1. Germline CDR1 and CDR2: MDHEN and SYDVKM. The length of the CDR3 is 15 residues. V shed 5 bases and J 5 bases; nucleotides not matched to a gene: 7. CDR3 in DNA: TGTGCCAGCAGTACCGGGACAGGGACCGATCAGCCCCAGCATTTT. It codes for CASSTGTGTDQPQHF.

The chain carries TRBV7-3 and TRBJ1-1; no firm D call. Germline-derived CDR1 and CDR2 are SGHTA and FQGTGA. The ends were cut back, 5 bases at V and 2 bases at J, with 18 bases in the middle. CDR3 length: 16 amino acids. The CDR3: CASSLSAPVGNTEAFF. The CDR3 bases are TGTGCCAGCAGCCTCTCCGCACCCGTCGGAAACACTGAAGCTTTCTTT.

This chain's CDR3 is CAISETSPRGAGETQYF. CDR3 in DNA: TGTGCCATCAGTGAGACGAGCCCCAGGGGCGCGGGAGAGACCCAGTACTTC. The gene calls are TRBV10-3 and TRBJ2-5; a possible D gene is TRBD1 (6 bases). V gave up 2 bases and J gave up 4 bases, with 20 bases separating them. This CDR3 contains 17 residues. CDR1 is ENHRY and CDR2 is SYGVKD in the germline V gene.

The chain links TRBV5-1 to TRBJ1-5; D is ambiguous. The CDR3 consists of 17 residues. V lost 0 bases, J lost 2 bases, and 15 bases lay in between. Per the germline V gene, CDR1 is SGHRS and CDR2 is YFSETQ. The CDR3 reads CASSLERAEKGNQPQHF. The CDR3 DNA sequence: TGCGCCAGCAGCTTGGAAAGGGCAGAAAAGGGCAATCAGCCCCAGCATTTT.

This clonotype was seen a handful of times. The chain uses TRBV7-2 and TRBJ2-1, with D possibly TRBD2 on 5 matching bases. Germline V lookup: CDR1 SGHTA, CDR2 FQGNSA. This CDR3 is 12 amino acids long. Trimming shortened V by 7 bases and J by 7 bases, and 11 bases separated the two germline ends. CDR3 DNA sequence: TGTGCCAGCACCATTGGAGGAAATGAGCAGTTCTTC. This gives the protein CASTIGGNEQFF.

V and J are TRBV5-1 and TRBJ1-5; tentative D call: TRBD1 (5 bases). Trimming left V 4 bases short and J 2 bases short, with 13 bases between. Germline assignment: CDR1 SGHRS and CDR2 YFSETQ. This CDR3 has 15 residues. The CDR3 sequence: CASSEGVQGNQPQHF. DNA for the CDR3: TGCGCCAGCAGCGAAGGGGTACAGGGCAATCAGCCCCAGCATTTT.

The chain employs TRBV4-3 and TRBJ2-7; 10 bases agree with TRBD1. Germline V gives CDR1 LGHNA, CDR2 YSLEER. The CDR3 is made up of 14 amino acids. With 3 bases clipped from V and 7 bases from J, the junction kept 6 bases outside the gene matches. CDR3 DNA sequence: TGCGCCAGCAGCCAGGGACAGGGGATTGGGGAGCAGTACTTC. This codes for CASSQGQGIGEQYF.

The chain uses TRBV12-3 or TRBV12-4 and TRBJ2-3; no clear D. Trimming shortened V by 5 bases and J by 0 bases, and 9 bases separated the two germline ends. This CDR3 comprises 14 residues. CDR3 amino acids: CASSPVWSTDTQYF. As DNA, the CDR3 is TGTGCCAGCAGTCCCGTTTGGAGCACAGATACGCAGTATTTT.

This clonotype was picked up many times. V and J are TRBV25-1 and TRBJ1-6; D is unclear. The V gene's germline CDR1 is MGHDK and CDR2 SYGVNS. V dropped 1 base and J dropped 3 bases, with 7 bases sitting between them. CDR3 length equals 15 residues. The CDR3 sequence: CASSESSVYNSPLHF. CDR3 bases: TGTGCCAGCAGTGAATCATCAGTCTATAATTCACCCCTCCACTTT.

This clonotype appeared many times. The chain uses TRBV5-4 and TRBJ2-2; 7 nucleotides match TRBD1. With V trimmed by 3 bases and J by 3 bases, 8 bases remained unmatched. Germline V gene data show CDR1 as SGHNT and CDR2 as YYREEE (reference sequence). The CDR3 loop spans 16 amino acids. Here the CDR3 reads CASSSRGGFDTGELFF. The CDR3 nucleotides are TGTGCCAGCAGCTCGAGAGGGGGCTTCGACACCGGGGAGCTGTTTTTT.

This clonotype was picked up many times. The CDR3 loop reads CSARPLTSGGANEQFF. As DNA, the CDR3 is TGCAGTGCTAGACCTCTGACTAGCGGGGGGGCGAATGAGCAGTTCTTC. The gene calls are TRBV20-1 and TRBJ2-1; 14 positions agree with TRBD2. CDR3 size: 16 residues. Trimming took 2 bases from V and 7 from J; bases not matched to a gene: 7. Looked up from germline, CDR1 is DFQATT and CDR2 is SNEGSKA (reference sequence).

The chain carries TRBV6-2 or TRBV6-3 and TRBJ2-1; D remains ambiguous. The V end was cut by 1 base, the J end by 0 bases, with 13 bases between. The CDR3 has 17 residues. Germline-derived CDR1 and CDR2 are MNHEY and SVGEGT. This CDR3 reads CASSYFPKKSSYNEQFF. For the CDR3, the DNA is TGTGCCAGCAGTTACTTTCCCAAAAAGAGCTCCTACAATGAGCAGTTCTTC.

This clonotype has just a few counts. This chain connects TRBV7-8 to TRBJ2-7; D perhaps matches TRBD1 (6 bases). Germline loops: CDR1 SGHVS, CDR2 FQNEAQ. CDR3 length: 15 residues. Trimming took off 3 bases at V and 6 bases at J, with 18 bases between the two ends. This chain's CDR3 is CASSLNPGTSGEQYF. The CDR3 region has the DNA TGTGCCAGCAGCTTGAACCCCGGGACATCAGGCGAGCAGTACTTC. The full variable domain, in which reference TRBV7-8 and TRBJ2-7 provide the parts outside the CDR3, is GAGVSQSPRYKVAKRGQDVALRCDPISGHVSLFWYQQALGQGPEFLTYFQNEAQLDKSGLPSDRFFAERPEGSVSTLKIQRTQQEDSAVYLCASSLNPGTSGEQYFGPGTRLTVT.

In its sample, this clonotype was seen a few times. The chain is built from TRBV6-2 or TRBV6-3 and TRBJ2-6; D is unresolved. The V gene's germline CDR1 is MNHEY and CDR2 SVGEGT. V was trimmed by 5 bases and J by 3 bases, leaving 11 bases between them. The CDR3 is made up of 15 amino acids. CDR3 region: CASSLSIGGANVLTF. In DNA form, the CDR3 reads TGTGCCAGCAGTCTCTCAATCGGTGGGGCCAACGTCCTGACTTTC.

V usage is TRBV4-2 and J usage is TRBJ2-3; maybe TRBD2 (5 bases). The CDR3 has 16 amino acids. V was shortened by 5 bases and J by 2 bases, with 17 bases between the two germline ends. Germline V gene sequence: CDR1 LGHNA, CDR2 YNFKEQ. CDR3: CASSSDGGGHTDTQYF. The CDR3 DNA sequence: TGTGCCAGCAGCTCCGACGGCGGCGGGCACACAGATACGCAGTATTTT.

The chain combines TRBV7-9 with TRBJ1-2, with no clear D. Deletions cut 1 base from V and 6 bases from J, with 15 bases between. Germline V gene lookup returns CDR1 SEHNR and CDR2 FQNEAQ (reference sequence). This CDR3 is built from 15 residues. The chain's CDR3 is CASSLGRLVGHGYTF. CDR3 DNA: TGTGCCAGCAGCTTAGGAAGACTCGTCGGTCATGGCTACACCTTC.

The V call is TRBV5-1, the J call TRBJ1-1; D not resolved. This CDR3 region has 15 residues. In germline, CDR1 is SGHRS, CDR2 YFSETQ. Trimming took off 4 bases at V and 0 bases at J, with 13 bases between the two ends. The CDR3, as DNA: TGCGCCAGCAGCCCGGGGAGCAGCCTGAACACTGAAGCTTTCTTT. It yields the protein CASSPGSSLNTEAFF.

The V gene is TRBV2, the J gene TRBJ2-7, with a possible D match to TRBD2 (6 bases). The ends were cut back, 7 bases at V and 0 bases at J, with 10 bases in the middle. The CDR3 runs 13 residues. The V gene's germline CDR1 is SNHLY and CDR2 FYNNEI. The CDR3 here is CASIPGSSYEQYF. CDR3 coding DNA: TGTGCCAGCATCCCCGGGAGCTCCTACGAGCAGTACTTC.

This chain uses TRBV6-2 or TRBV6-3 with TRBJ2-1; D remains unclear. Germline CDR1 and CDR2: MNHEY and SVGEGT. The ends were cut back, 2 bases at V and 0 bases at J, with 8 bases in the middle. The CDR3 spans 15 residues. CDR3 nucleotides: TGTGCCAGCAGTTACGATAGGAGCTCCTACAATGAGCAGTTCTTC. Translating it yields CASSYDRSSYNEQFF.

This clonotype occurred a few times. This sequence joins TRBV20-1 and TRBJ2-1; the D is unclear. The CDR3 has 15 amino acids. The V end lost 1 base, the J end lost 4 bases, and 14 bases lay between the germline ends. Germline CDR1 is DFQATT and CDR2 is SNEGSKA (reference sequence). CDR3 in amino acids: CSARVGRVSYNEQFF. The CDR3 DNA sequence: TGCAGTGCTAGAGTTGGCCGGGTTTCTTACAATGAGCAGTTCTTC.

V usage is TRBV24-1 and J usage is TRBJ2-1, with TRBD2 matching over 8 bases. The CDR3 length is 14 residues. After removal of 5 bases from V and 11 bases from J, the junction contained 10 bases not matched to a gene. The germline V gene has CDR1 KGHDR and CDR2 SFDVKD. In DNA form, the CDR3 reads TGTGCCACCAGTGTAAATAGCGGGGCTAAGCAGCAGTTCTTC. Amino acids: CATSVNSGAKQQFF.

The chain links TRBV6-2 or TRBV6-3 to TRBJ2-1; TRBD2 aligns across 10 bases. Germline V gives CDR1 MNHEY, CDR2 SVGEGT. V trimming: 7 bases; J trimming: 0 bases; junction bases outside the gene matches: 3. CDR3 size: 15 residues. DNA for the CDR3: TGTGCCAGCAACGAGCGGGAGGGCTCCTACAATGAGCAGTTCTTC. As protein: CASNEREGSYNEQFF.

The rearrangement joins TRBV7-9 to TRBJ2-2; 7 nucleotides agree with TRBD1. CDR3 size: 15 residues. Germline lookup yields CDR1 SEHNR and CDR2 FQNEAQ (reference sequence). The J segment lost 4 bases and the V segment lost 5 bases, leaving 7 bases of the junction unmatched. The CDR3 reads CASSITGAVTGELFF. The DNA of the CDR3 is TGTGCCAGCAGCATTACAGGGGCGGTCACCGGGGAGCTGTTTTTT. Full variable domain (outside the CDR3, taken from reference TRBV7-9 and TRBJ2-2): DTGVSQNPRHKITKRGQNVTFRCDPISEHNRLYWYRQTLGQGPEFLTYFQNEAQLEKSRLLSDRFSAERPKGSFSTLEIQRTEQGDSAMYLCASSITGAVTGELFFGEGSRLTVL.